One and the same sample provided the 22 T cell receptor beta chains below, sequenced in a study of blood T cell repertoires in COVID-19. The table came from immunoSEQ multiplex PCR; TCRdb's copy has only in-frame clones and leaves some out. The sample carries 150,000 to 200,000 clones, about four fifths recorded once. The specimen sequenced was peripheral blood. The receptor source for this set is a woman older than 75 with COVID-19, enrolled during active disease.

The rearrangement uses TRBV29-1 and TRBJ2-7; 7 bases match TRBD2. CDR1 and CDR2 (germline): SQVTM, ANQGSEA. V trimming: 4 bases; J trimming: 1 base; junction bases outside the gene matches: 7. This CDR3 contains 14 residues. The CDR3 loop reads CSVAGASGSYEQYF. The CDR3 bases are TGCAGCGTTGCTGGTGCTAGCGGTTCCTACGAGCAGTACTTC.

This clone has only one observation. The chain uses TRBV23-1 and TRBJ2-3; 9 nucleotides align to TRBD1. TRBV23-1 is an ORF, and what it does is uncertain. V dropped 8 bases and J dropped 6; count of bases not matched to a gene: 9. CDR3 length equals 14 residues. The CDR3 loop is CASQTGGPTDTQYF. In nucleotides, the CDR3 is TGCGCCAGCCAAACAGGGGGCCCTACGGATACGCAGTATTTT.

The V call is TRBV27, the J call TRBJ1-6; 7 bases are a match to TRBD1. V lost 2 bases and J lost 4; bases outside the gene matches: 2. This CDR3 contains 15 residues. The germline V gene encodes CDR1 MNHEY and CDR2 SMNVEV (reference sequence). DNA for the CDR3: TGTGCCAGCAGTTTAGGGACAGCTTATAATTCACCCCTCCACTTT. It specifies CASSLGTAYNSPLHF.

This clone was found once. The chain links TRBV6-5 to TRBJ1-2; D is unclear. Germline CDR1 is MNHEY and CDR2 is SVGAGI. The V end was cut by 0 bases, the J end by 7 bases, with 3 bases between. The CDR3 covers 11 residues. The CDR3 DNA reads TGTGCCAGCAGTTACTCGGCTGGCTACACCTTC. This gives the protein CASSYSAGYTF.

This chain links TRBV11-2 with TRBJ2-1; TRBD2 matches 7 bases. After removal of 7 bases from V and 4 bases from J, the junction contained 10 bases not matched to a gene. Germline CDR1 SGHAT, CDR2 FQNNGV. CDR3 length: 15 amino acids. This CDR3 reads CASNPSGIAYNEQFF. In DNA, the CDR3 is TGTGCCAGCAACCCGAGCGGGATTGCTTACAATGAGCAGTTCTTC.

In regard to this clone: Different DNA sequences within this sample yield the same CDR3. The J gene is TRBJ2-7, the V gene TRBV18; 8 bases fit TRBD1. V gave up 3 bases and J gave up 3 bases; unmatched junction bases: 4. CDR3 length equals 14 residues. The V gene's germline CDR1 is KGHSH and CDR2 LQKENI. The CDR3 here is CASSPSTGGYEQYF. CDR3 DNA sequence: TGTGCCAGCTCACCTTCTACAGGGGGCTACGAGCAGTACTTC.

V gene TRBV5-4 combines with J gene TRBJ1-4; D is unclear. The V gene's germline CDR1 is SGHNT and CDR2 YYREEE (reference sequence). V gave up 4 bases and J gave up 0 bases, with 10 bases separating them. The length of the CDR3 is 15 residues. CDR3 sequence reads: CASSPDGTTNEKLFF. DNA for the CDR3: TGTGCCAGCAGCCCGGACGGGACAACTAATGAAAAACTGTTTTTT.

The chain carries TRBV20-1 and TRBJ1-6; the D is unclear. The germline CDR1 and CDR2 sequences are DFQATT and SNEGSKA (reference sequence). Trimming removed 6 bases from V and 7 bases from J, with 7 bases in between. The CDR3 totals 11 residues. As DNA, the CDR3 is TGCAGTGCACTCGGGAATTCACCCCTCCACTTT. Protein sequence: CSALGNSPLHF.

The genes are TRBV4-2 and TRBJ1-5, with D tentatively TRBD1 (6 bases). Trimming took 0 bases from V and 5 from J, leaving 11 bases between them. Germline values: CDR1 LGHNA, CDR2 YNFKEQ. This CDR3 contains 15 residues. In DNA, the CDR3 is TGTGCCAGCAGCCAAGATTTGGGGGGGCATCAGCCCCAGCATTTT. This encodes CASSQDLGGHQPQHF.

The CDR3 spells CASSEMGTGGAVGYTF. In DNA form, the CDR3 reads TGTGCCAGCAGCGAAATGGGGACAGGGGGCGCGGTTGGCTACACCTTC. The chain joins TRBV13 to TRBJ1-2, with TRBD1 identical over 12 bases. The germline CDR1 and CDR2 sequences are PRHDT and FYEKMQ (reference sequence). The junction had 11 bases not matched to a gene; V was cut back by 5 bases and J by 7 bases. This CDR3 is built from 16 residues.

There are a few counts of this clone. The CDR3 protein is CASRSVGQGFPPLHF. For the CDR3, the DNA is TGTGCCAGCAGATCCGTGGGACAGGGGTTTCCACCCCTCCACTTT. This chain connects TRBV13 to TRBJ1-6; 10 nucleotides align to TRBD1. J was trimmed by 11 bases and V by 6 bases; bases with no gene match: 10. The CDR3 is 15 amino acids. From germline, CDR1 is PRHDT and CDR2 FYEKMQ (reference sequence).

To note about this clone: The germline gene is not matched at one end of the junction; a read error may be the cause. The V and J genes are TRBV7-9 and TRBJ1-1; 10 bases line up with TRBD1. The V gene's germline CDR1 is SEHNR and CDR2 FQNEAQ (reference sequence). The CDR3 has 12 amino acids. In DNA, the CDR3 is TGTGCCAGCAGCTTGGAGGACAGGGGGGAAGTGTTT. This gives the protein CASSLEDRGEVF.

This clone occurred a few times. The genes are TRBV18 and TRBJ1-5, with no clear D. CDR3 size: 13 residues. Trimming pared 6 bases from V and 5 bases from J, leaving 11 bases between. Germline V gene lookup returns CDR1 KGHSH and CDR2 LQKENI. The CDR3 DNA reads TGTGCCAGCTCGGGAGAGGGAGATCAGCCCCAGCATTTT. Translating it yields CASSGEGDQPQHF.

This chain connects TRBV4-3 to TRBJ1-2; TRBD1 matches at 9 bases. This CDR3 is 14 amino acids long. With V trimmed by 1 base and J by 7 bases, 4 bases remained unmatched. The germline CDR1 and CDR2 sequences are LGHNA and YSLEER. The CDR3 reads CASSQVQGQGGYTF. In nucleotides, the CDR3 is TGCGCCAGCAGCCAAGTCCAGGGACAGGGTGGCTACACCTTC.

The chain carries TRBV7-9 and TRBJ2-1, with 8 bases identical to TRBD2. The germline CDR1 and CDR2 sequences are SEHNR and FQNEAQ (reference sequence). The CDR3 consists of 16 residues. J lost 6 bases, V lost 4 bases, and 11 bases had no gene match. The CDR3, as DNA: TGTGCCAGCAGCTATCCCCCGGGACTAGTCAGCAATGAGCAGTTCTTC. Its translation is CASSYPPGLVSNEQFF.

The chain couples TRBV10-3 to TRBJ2-3, with TRBD2 as a possible D gene (5 bases). Germline loops: CDR1 ENHRY, CDR2 SYGVKD. The CDR3 spans 12 residues. The ends were cut back, 11 bases at V and 6 bases at J, with 15 bases in the middle. The CDR3 DNA reads as TGTGCCGCCCGCGAGGGCGGGGATACGCAGTATTTT. Translation: CAAREGGDTQYF.

The rearrangement uses TRBV4-1 and TRBJ2-2; 10 nucleotides match TRBD2. This CDR3 region has 19 residues. V shed 4 bases and J 3 bases; nucleotides not matched to a gene: 14. Germline CDR1 is MGHRA and CDR2 is YSYEKL. This CDR3 is CASSPGPGSGRAYTGELFF. The CDR3 DNA reads as TGCGCCAGCAGCCCAGGGCCGGGGAGCGGGAGGGCCTACACCGGGGAGCTGTTTTTT.

The chain links TRBV7-6 to TRBJ1-2; D remains unclear. CDR1 and CDR2 (germline): SGHVS, FNYEAQ. The CDR3 is made up of 14 amino acids. Trimming removed 4 bases from V and 0 bases from J, with 9 bases in between. The CDR3 reads CASSSVDSNYGYTF. CDR3 sequence (DNA): TGTGCCAGCAGCTCGGTGGACTCTAACTATGGCTACACCTTC.

The rearrangement joins TRBV5-1 to TRBJ2-3; TRBD1 is a possible D gene (6 bases). Trimming left V 4 bases short and J 2 bases short, with 14 bases between. Looked up from germline, CDR1 is SGHRS and CDR2 is YFSETQ. The CDR3 totals 15 residues. The chain's CDR3 is CASSPGTIPTDTQYF. The CDR3 nucleotides read TGCGCCAGCAGCCCCGGGACAATACCCACAGATACGCAGTATTTT.

The rearrangement joins TRBV28 to TRBJ2-1, with 9 bases lining up with TRBD2. V was clipped by 5 bases and J by 6 bases; unmatched bases: 8. Germline-derived CDR1 and CDR2 are MDHEN and SYDVKM. CDR3 size: 15 residues. CDR3 sequence (DNA): TGTGCCAGCAGTACGGTAGCGGGAGCGGGCAATGAGCAGTTCTTC. Translated: CASSTVAGAGNEQFF.

The chain links TRBV19 to TRBJ1-2, with 8 positions matching TRBD1. Germline V lookup: CDR1 LNHDA, CDR2 SQIVND (reference sequence). The CDR3 consists of 15 residues. Trimming at V came to 5 bases and at J to 7 bases, leaving 12 bases not matched to a gene. CDR3 sequence: CASSGQGFGGGGYTF. CDR3 in DNA: TGTGCCAGTAGTGGACAGGGTTTCGGAGGGGGTGGCTACACCTTC. Complete variable domain (other parts from reference TRBV19 and TRBJ1-2): DGGITQSPKYLFRKEGQNVTLSCEQNLNHDAMYWYRQDPGQGLRLIYYSQIVNDFQKGDIAEGYSVSREKKESFPLTVTSAQKNPTAFYLCASSGQGFGGGGYTFGSGTRLTVV.

The chain employs TRBV28 and TRBJ1-2, with TRBD1 matching 7 bases. After removal of 5 bases from V and 2 bases from J, the junction contained 5 bases not matched to a gene. This CDR3 has 14 amino acids. CDR1 is MDHEN and CDR2 is SYDVKM in the germline V gene. In DNA form, the CDR3 reads TGTGCCAGCAGTGGGCGGACAGGCAACTATGGCTACACCTTC. Translated, it gives CASSGRTGNYGYTF.